The present TCR beta chain was sequenced within a study of T cell clones after liver transplantation. At the level of the study: Post-transplant blood was tracked for graft-donor-reactive T cell clones identified in a pre-transplant mixed lymphocyte reaction.

Clones were sequenced by immunoSEQ multiplex PCR, and TCRdb holds only the in-frame ones, with some missing. This table has tens of thousands of clones, 86% appearing once. Trimming pared 1 base from V and 0 bases from J, leaving 6 bases between. Germline-derived CDR1 and CDR2 are SGHTA and FQGNSA. CDR3 length: 15 residues. The source is a human patient who received a liver transplant. Some T cells may be graft donor cells. The rearrangement links TRBV7-2 to TRBJ2-2; D is unresolved. The sample in question was CD4+ T cells from blood, obtained 24 months after liver transplant. CDR3 amino acids: CASSLGPANTGELFF. The CDR3 DNA is TGTGCCAGCAGCTTAGGACCTGCGAACACCGGGGAGCTGTTTTTT.